Below are 31 T cell receptor beta chains sequenced from a single sample in a study of blood T cell repertoires in COVID-19. Method: immunoSEQ multiplex PCR; TCRdb's copy keeps in-frame clones and lacks some. The profile covers 90,000 to 120,000 clones, with roughly nine tenths appearing a single time and 4.9% taken by the ten largest. Input material: peripheral blood. These receptors were collected from a man aged 35-49 years with active or convalescent COVID-19.

The V call is TRBV18, the J call TRBJ2-3; D remains ambiguous. Trimming shortened V by 3 bases and J by 5 bases, and 3 bases separated the two germline ends. The CDR3 consists of 11 residues. CDR1 and CDR2 from the germline V gene are KGHSH and LQKENI. For the CDR3, the DNA is TGTGCCAGCTCACCTCAAGATACGCAGTATTTT. As protein: CASSPQDTQYF.

The chain joins TRBV9 to TRBJ2-1; possibly TRBD1 for D (6 bases). Looked up from germline, CDR1 is SGDLS and CDR2 is YYNGEE. The germline V and J ends were trimmed by 4 bases and 3 bases, with 11 bases remaining between them. The length of the CDR3 is 14 residues. CDR3 sequence reads: CASSPRGNYNEQFF. The DNA for the CDR3 is TGTGCCAGCAGCCCGAGGGGGAACTACAATGAGCAGTTCTTC.

V is TRBV3-1 (or the pseudogene TRBV3-2) and J is TRBJ2-7; a weak D match, TRBD1 (6 bases). The CDR3 loop spans 12 amino acids. CDR1 and CDR2 from the germline V gene are LGHDT and YNNKEL (reference sequence). V was cut by 4 bases and J by 6 bases, with 10 bases left in between. CDR3 sequence reads: CASSPQGGEQYF. The CDR3 DNA reads TGTGCCAGCAGCCCACAGGGCGGCGAGCAGTACTTC.

This chain joins TRBV29-1 and TRBJ1-1; D gene ambiguous. The germline V gene encodes CDR1 SQVTM and CDR2 ANQGSEA. This CDR3 has 14 residues. The V and J ends lost 3 bases and 0 bases respectively, with 11 bases between them. This CDR3 reads CSVDTVEMNTEAFF. The CDR3 DNA reads as TGCAGCGTTGATACGGTCGAGATGAACACTGAAGCTTTCTTT.

The chain recombines TRBV7-9 with TRBJ2-1, with D perhaps TRBD2 (5 bases). V lost 6 bases and J lost 5, with 17 bases in between. This CDR3 is built from 15 residues. Looked up from germline, CDR1 is SEHNR and CDR2 is FQNEAQ (reference sequence). The CDR3 here is CASRRRQELNNEQFF. In nucleotides, the CDR3 is TGTGCCAGCAGAAGGAGGCAAGAGCTTAACAATGAGCAGTTCTTC.

The chain has TRBV6-2 or TRBV6-3 and TRBJ2-1; D is unresolved. Trimming removed 5 bases at V and 5 bases at J, with 7 bases between. From germline, CDR1 is MNHEY and CDR2 SVGEGT. The CDR3 is 12 residues long. The CDR3 nucleotides read TGTGCCAGCAGTCCCCAGGACAATGAGCAGTTCTTC. It encodes CASSPQDNEQFF.

A word on this clone: Compared with germline, one end of the junction differs, possibly owing to a read error. The chain uses TRBV9 and TRBJ2-1; the match to TRBD2 covers 9 bases. This CDR3 is built from 15 residues. Germline loops: CDR1 SGDLS, CDR2 YYNGEE. The CDR3, as DNA: TGTGCCTGCAGCCGAGGCGGGGGGGACCACAATGAGCAGTTCTTC. Its protein product is CACSRGGGDHNEQFF.

The chain employs TRBV7-2 and TRBJ2-7, with 8 bases aligning to TRBD2. The CDR3 loop spans 14 amino acids. Germline V lookup: CDR1 SGHTA, CDR2 FQGNSA. The V gene end was trimmed by 5 bases and the J gene end by 2 bases; junction bases not matched to a gene: 5. The DNA of the CDR3 is TGTGCCAGCAGCGGTTTAGCGGGGACCTACGAGCAGTACTTC. This encodes CASSGLAGTYEQYF.

V and J are TRBV7-3 and TRBJ2-1; TRBD2 agrees at 7 bases. Trimming at V came to 1 base and at J to 5 bases, leaving 5 bases not matched to a gene. The CDR3 has 15 residues. Germline CDR1 and CDR2: SGHTA and FQGTGA. The CDR3 protein is CASSLSTSVDNEQFF. CDR3 in DNA: TGTGCCAGCAGCTTAAGTACTAGCGTTGACAATGAGCAGTTCTTC.

This chain connects TRBV19 to TRBJ1-2; 7 bases fit TRBD1. CDR1 and CDR2 (germline): LNHDA, SQIVND (reference sequence). J lost 0 bases, V lost 0 bases, and 1 base had no gene match. This CDR3 has 15 amino acids. CDR3 DNA sequence: TGTGCCAGTAGTATAGATGGGACAGCTAACTATGGCTACACCTTC. Translated, it gives CASSIDGTANYGYTF.

The chain has TRBV5-6 and TRBJ1-5; possibly TRBD1 for D (6 bases). Germline V gives CDR1 SGHDT, CDR2 YYEEEE. CDR3 length: 15 residues. V was cut by 1 base and J by 0 bases, with 8 bases left in between. CDR3 in amino acids: CASSLQGHSNQPQHF. In DNA, the CDR3 is TGTGCCAGCAGCTTGCAGGGACATAGCAATCAGCCCCAGCATTTT.

This clone was counted a single time. The chain joins TRBV7-2 to TRBJ2-7; 10 bases are a match to TRBD2. Germline assignment: CDR1 SGHTA and CDR2 FQGNSA. The trim removed 3 bases at V and 7 bases at J, leaving 6 bases unmatched. The CDR3 sequence is 14 residues long. In DNA form, the CDR3 reads TGTGCCAGCAGCTTTCTAGCGGGGGCCTTAGAGCAGTACTTC. It specifies CASSFLAGALEQYF.

The rearrangement joins TRBV10-3 to TRBJ1-1; the match to TRBD1 covers 8 bases. Unmatched junction bases numbered 3, after V lost 9 bases and J lost 0 bases. Germline CDR1 ENHRY, CDR2 SYGVKD. The CDR3 covers 13 residues. In DNA form, the CDR3 reads TGTGCCATTGGGGGACAGGTGAACACTGAAGCTTTCTTT. This sequence encodes CAIGGQVNTEAFF.

The J gene is TRBJ2-7, the V gene TRBV9, with 11 bases that match TRBD1. CDR3 size: 15 residues. V trimming: 4 bases; J trimming: 2 bases; junction bases outside the gene matches: 5. Per germline, CDR1 SGDLS and CDR2 YYNGEE. CDR3 DNA: TGTGCCAGCAGCCCCCCGGGACAGGGGGCCTACGAGCAGTACTTC. It specifies CASSPPGQGAYEQYF.

V and J are TRBV6-1 and TRBJ2-4; a weak D match, TRBD2 (5 bases). Germline V gives CDR1 MNHNS, CDR2 SASEGT. This CDR3 comprises 14 residues. V was trimmed by 3 bases and J by 4 bases, leaving 10 bases between them. The DNA for the CDR3 is TGTGCCAGCAGTGAGGGAGATAAAAAAAACATTCAGTACTTC. This sequence encodes CASSEGDKKNIQYF.

This chain connects TRBV18 to TRBJ1-2, with D tentatively TRBD1 (5 bases). From germline, CDR1 is KGHSH and CDR2 LQKENI. V lost 0 bases and J lost 9, with 14 bases in between. This CDR3 has 14 residues. CDR3 DNA sequence: TGTGCCAGCTCACCACCTGGCCGGGGCGGGAGCTACACCTTC. This gives the protein CASSPPGRGGSYTF.

This chain links TRBV10-3 with TRBJ2-7; maybe TRBD1 (6 bases). The CDR3 consists of 15 residues. Trimming shortened V by 5 bases and J by 6 bases, and 20 bases separated the two germline ends. Germline CDR1 ENHRY, CDR2 SYGVKD. CDR3 nucleotide sequence: TGTGCCATCAGTCGGACGACAGGTATTCTATCCGAGCAGTACTTC. Its protein is CAISRTTGILSEQYF.

The V gene is TRBV7-6, the J gene TRBJ2-7; the match to TRBD2 covers 8 bases. The CDR3 sequence is 17 residues long. Germline assignment: CDR1 SGHVS and CDR2 FNYEAQ. With 3 bases clipped from V and 4 bases from J, the junction kept 14 bases outside the gene matches. In DNA form, the CDR3 reads TGTGCCAGCAGCTTGTCCCCTCCGAATAGCGGGATTTACGAGCAGTACTTC. Protein: CASSLSPPNSGIYEQYF.

This chain uses TRBV3-1 (or the pseudogene TRBV3-2) with TRBJ2-7; 7 bases fit TRBD1. The trim removed 6 bases at V and 1 base at J, leaving 15 bases unmatched. Germline CDR1 and CDR2: LGHDT and YNNKEL (reference sequence). There are 17 residues in the CDR3. The CDR3 protein is CASRERGGTEISYEQYF. CDR3 sequence (DNA): TGTGCCAGCAGGGAACGAGGGGGCACGGAAATATCCTACGAGCAGTACTTC.

The chain uses TRBV6-2 or TRBV6-3 and TRBJ2-3; TRBD1 aligns across 7 bases. Trimming cost V 6 bases and J 3 bases; bases outside gene matches: 6. This CDR3 has 14 residues. The germline gives CDR1 MNHEY, CDR2 SVGEGT. CDR3 region: CASSPGQITDTQYF. The CDR3 region has the DNA TGTGCCAGCAGCCCGGGACAGATTACAGATACGCAGTATTTT.

The chain recombines TRBV28 with TRBJ1-2, with D possibly being TRBD1 (6 bases). Trimming pared 2 bases from V and 7 bases from J, leaving 11 bases between. This CDR3 spans 13 amino acids. Germline assignment: CDR1 MDHEN and CDR2 SYDVKM. The CDR3 nucleotides are TGTGCCAGCAGTTTACCCTCCAGGGGTGGCTACACCTTC. This translates into CASSLPSRGGYTF.

The chain is built from TRBV7-9 and TRBJ2-7, with D possibly being TRBD1 (6 bases). The CDR3 is 14 amino acids. V lost 0 bases and J lost 3, with 9 bases in between. Germline V gene lookup returns CDR1 SEHNR and CDR2 FQNEAQ (reference sequence). The chain's CDR3 is CASSLAGTHYEQYF. Written as DNA, the CDR3 is TGTGCCAGCAGCTTAGCCGGGACACACTACGAGCAGTACTTC.

The chain joins TRBV28 to TRBJ2-4; D uncertain. V shed 8 bases and J shed 9 bases, with 11 bases lying between them. Germline V CDR1 and CDR2: MDHEN, SYDVKM. The CDR3 sequence is 11 residues long. The CDR3 is CASQRPPIQYF. The CDR3 coding sequence is TGTGCCAGCCAGAGGCCCCCCATTCAGTACTTC.

V and J are TRBV30 and TRBJ1-5; 9 bases map to TRBD1. Germline lookup yields CDR1 GTSNPN and CDR2 SVGIG (reference sequence). The CDR3 is 15 amino acids. Trimming took 4 bases from V and 8 from J; bases not matched to a gene: 12. The CDR3 nucleotides are TGTGCCTGGACACAGGGGGCTAGCGTTGGCGAGCCCCAGCATTTT. The encoded protein is CAWTQGASVGEPQHF.

In this sample, this clone turned up a few times. V usage is TRBV27 and J usage is TRBJ2-7, with D maybe TRBD2 (5 bases). Trimming took 2 bases from V and 6 from J, leaving 11 bases between them. The CDR3 covers 13 residues. CDR1 is MNHEY, CDR2 SMNVEV, per germline (reference sequence). The CDR3 loop is CASSLEGLTEQYF. DNA of the CDR3: TGTGCCAGCAGTTTAGAGGGCCTTACCGAGCAGTACTTC.

This clone has only a few counts. The rearrangement links TRBV18 to TRBJ2-3; 10 bases align to TRBD2. The trim removed 0 bases at V and 1 base at J, leaving 4 bases unmatched. The CDR3 spans 17 residues. The V gene's germline CDR1 is KGHSH and CDR2 LQKENI. This CDR3 is CASSPPLAGFRTDTQYF. CDR3 bases: TGTGCCAGCTCACCACCACTAGCGGGATTTCGCACAGATACGCAGTATTTT.

J is TRBJ1-6 and V is TRBV2; D might be TRBD1 (6 bases). CDR1 and CDR2 (germline): SNHLY, FYNNEI. V lost 5 bases, J lost 8 bases, and 19 bases lay in between. The CDR3 contains 16 residues. The CDR3 loop is CASSFSPRGADSPLHF. Here the CDR3 DNA reads TGTGCCAGCAGTTTTTCCCCCAGGGGTGCGGATTCACCCCTCCACTTT. The variable domain in full, completed from reference TRBV2 and TRBJ1-6, reads EPEVTQTPSHQVTQMGQEVILRCVPISNHLYFYWYRQILGQKVEFLVSFYNNEISEKSEIFDDQFSVERPDGSNFTLKIRSTKLEDSAMYFCASSFSPRGADSPLHFGNGTRLTVT.

This clone showed up just a few times. The chain recombines TRBV7-8 with TRBJ1-2, with 9 nucleotides matching TRBD1. Germline V gives CDR1 SGHVS, CDR2 FQNEAQ. The V segment lost 5 bases and the J segment 4 bases; nucleotides outside the gene matches: 5. The CDR3 runs to 14 residues. CDR3 bases: TGTGCCAGCAGCCCCACAGGGGGCGTCTATGGCTACACCTTC. Translation: CASSPTGGVYGYTF.

This chain joins TRBV3-1 (or the pseudogene TRBV3-2) and TRBJ2-7; 7 positions match TRBD1. From germline, CDR1 is LGHDT and CDR2 YNNKEL (reference sequence). The V segment lost 2 bases and the J segment 5 bases; nucleotides outside the gene matches: 6. The CDR3 totals 14 residues. The CDR3 here is CASSQRGRGNEQYF. For the CDR3, the DNA is TGTGCCAGCAGCCAAAGGGGGCGCGGCAACGAGCAGTACTTC.

This chain connects TRBV25-1 to TRBJ1-6, with TRBD1 matching over 7 bases. V was clipped by 3 bases and J by 6 bases; unmatched bases: 11. This CDR3 contains 17 residues. CDR1 is MGHDK, CDR2 SYGVNS, per germline. CDR3 DNA sequence: TGTGCCAGCAGTGATACACCCGGAGGACAGGTTAATTCACCCCTCCACTTT. Amino acids: CASSDTPGGQVNSPLHF.

CDR3 protein: CASSKREPSTDTQYF. In DNA form, the CDR3 reads TGCGCCAGCAGCAAGCGGGAGCCATCCACAGATACGCAGTATTTT. This chain links TRBV5-1 with TRBJ2-3, with 8 bases that match TRBD2. The trim removed 4 bases at V and 2 bases at J, leaving 6 bases unmatched. CDR3 size: 15 residues. Germline CDR1 is SGHRS and CDR2 is YFSETQ.